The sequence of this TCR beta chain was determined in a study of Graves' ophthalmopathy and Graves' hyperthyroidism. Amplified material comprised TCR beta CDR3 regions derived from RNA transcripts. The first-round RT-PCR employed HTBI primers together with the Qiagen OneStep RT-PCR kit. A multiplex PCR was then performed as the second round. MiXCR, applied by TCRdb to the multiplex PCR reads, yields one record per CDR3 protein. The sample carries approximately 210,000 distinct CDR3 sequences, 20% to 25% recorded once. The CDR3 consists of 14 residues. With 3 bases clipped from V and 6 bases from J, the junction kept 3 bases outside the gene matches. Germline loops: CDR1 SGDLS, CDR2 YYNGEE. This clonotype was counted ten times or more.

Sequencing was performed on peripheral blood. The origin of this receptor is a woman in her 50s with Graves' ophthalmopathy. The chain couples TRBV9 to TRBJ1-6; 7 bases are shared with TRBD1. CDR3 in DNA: TGTGCCAGCAGCGCCCGACAGGGTAATTCACCCCTCCACTTT. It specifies CASSARQGNSPLHF.